This TCR beta chain was obtained from a study of blood T cell repertoires in COVID-19. Study information: Sites in the United States, Italy and Spain provided acute and convalescent COVID-19 samples. The analysed material was cDNA or gDNA that came from T cells, B-cell-depleted T cells, or PBMCs.

Germline values: CDR1 LGHDT, CDR2 YNNKEL (reference sequence). The CDR3 extends over 13 amino acids. V trimming: 3 bases; J trimming: 7 bases; junction bases outside the gene matches: 3. Original analysis: Nucleated cell number was recorded as an estimate derived from reference gene primer amplification. Assay used: immunoSEQ multiplex PCR; TCRdb lists only in-frame clones, some missing. The V and J calls and clone size come from that table; D and trimming were worked out from the DNA. The profile shows under 250,000 clones, approximately 81% of them singletons. The source of this sequence is a woman older than 75 with acute or convalescent COVID-19. The material sequenced was peripheral blood. The V gene is TRBV3-1 (or the pseudogene TRBV3-2), the J gene TRBJ2-5, with 9 nucleotides matching TRBD1. CDR3 bases: TGTGCCAGCAGCCAGGCGGACAGGGGGACCCAGTACTTC. The encoded protein is CASSQADRGTQYF.